What follows are 30 T cell receptor beta chains derived from one specimen sequenced in a study of CD8+ T cells in alopecia areata. Sequencing used cDNA as its template, made by extracting RNA and reverse transcribing it. TCRdb keeps only in-frame clones here, not all; method: immunoSEQ multiplex PCR. This table has 150,000 or so clones, around half appearing once. Sequences were derived from CD8+ T cells sorted from blood, sampled at week 0. The receptors shown here come from a human donor with alopecia areata.

The rearrangement joins TRBV2 to TRBJ2-1; D is possibly TRBD1 or TRBD2 (5 bases each). Germline V gene sequence: CDR1 SNHLY, CDR2 FYNNEI. The CDR3 contains 14 residues. Trimming pared 4 bases from V and 9 bases from J, leaving 16 bases between. The CDR3: CASSAGAWDGEQFF. CDR3 nucleotides: TGTGCCAGCAGTGCCGGGGCTTGGGACGGTGAGCAGTTCTTC.

This clone was seen a few times. The V call is TRBV19, the J call TRBJ2-5; D not certain. CDR1 is LNHDA and CDR2 is SQIVND in the germline V gene (reference sequence). V was clipped by 8 bases and J by 0 bases, with 10 bases between them. The CDR3 consists of 13 residues. The CDR3: CASGWSHQETQYF. CDR3 in DNA: TGTGCCAGTGGGTGGAGTCACCAAGAGACCCAGTACTTC.

This chain links TRBV25-1 with TRBJ2-4; D uncertain. The CDR3 runs to 15 residues. The V end lost 2 bases, the J end lost 1 base, and 9 bases lay between the germline ends. Germline CDR1 is MGHDK and CDR2 is SYGVNS. CDR3 nucleotides: TGTGCCAGCAGTGAACGTCTGTCGGCCAAAAACATTCAGTACTTC. This codes for CASSERLSAKNIQYF.

This clone was observed a handful of times. This chain uses TRBV23-1 with TRBJ2-5; 8 positions match TRBD1. TRBV23-1 is an ORF; its function is uncertain. V was pared by 0 bases and J by 3 bases, with 24 bases of the junction left unmatched. The CDR3 has 22 amino acids. For the CDR3, the DNA is TGCGCCAGCAGTCAATCTATCTTCGGACAGGGACCGACTCGCTCTGAGAAAGAGACCCAGTACTTC. Its translation is CASSQSIFGQGPTRSEKETQYF.

This clone came up many times. The chain is built from TRBV7-2 and TRBJ2-7; 8 positions agree with TRBD1. The CDR3 runs 12 residues. The ends lost 5 bases at V and 6 bases at J; junction bases unmatched: 3. Germline CDR1 SGHTA, CDR2 FQGNSA. The CDR3 loop is CASSPDRAEQYF. The CDR3 DNA reads TGTGCCAGCAGCCCGGACAGGGCCGAGCAGTACTTC.

The sample holds a few counts of this clone. The rearrangement joins TRBV2 to TRBJ1-1, with 9 bases that match TRBD1. The CDR3 is 16 amino acids. The germline V gene encodes CDR1 SNHLY and CDR2 FYNNEI. Trimming cost V 6 bases and J 2 bases; bases outside gene matches: 10. The CDR3 sequence is CASRASLDRGNTEAFF. The CDR3 DNA follows: TGTGCCAGCAGGGCCTCACTGGACAGGGGCAACACTGAAGCTTTCTTT.

The V gene is TRBV29-1, the J gene TRBJ1-2; no definite D call. Trimming took 3 bases from V and 6 from J, leaving 14 bases between them. In germline, CDR1 is SQVTM, CDR2 ANQGSEA. The CDR3 spans 13 residues. CDR3 nucleotide sequence: TGCAGCGTTGAGAGGGCGTCCGGCGATGGCTACACCTTC. The encoded protein is CSVERASGDGYTF. Supplemented by reference TRBV29-1 and TRBJ1-2, the full variable domain reads SAVISQKPSRDICQRGTSLTIQCQVDSQVTMMFWYRQQPGQSLTLIATANQGSEATYESGFVIDKFPISRPNLTFSTLTVSNMSPEDSSIYLCSVERASGDGYTFGSGTRLTVV.

This sequence joins TRBV30 and TRBJ1-5, with a tentative D call TRBD1 (5 bases). Trimming pared 2 bases from V and 1 base from J, leaving 9 bases between. The germline V gene encodes CDR1 GTSNPN and CDR2 SVGIG (reference sequence). The CDR3 totals 14 residues. The chain's CDR3 is CAWSPGVSNQPQHF. In DNA, the CDR3 is TGTGCCTGGAGTCCGGGGGTAAGCAATCAGCCCCAGCATTTT.

The rearrangement uses TRBV29-1 and TRBJ2-3, with D uncertain. The CDR3 contains 12 residues. Germline loops: CDR1 SQVTM, CDR2 ANQGSEA. The V gene lost 0 bases and the J gene lost 7 bases, with 8 bases spanning the gap. Here the CDR3 reads CSVEDPQYTQYF. The CDR3 DNA follows: TGCAGCGTTGAAGATCCGCAATATACGCAGTATTTT.

This chain uses TRBV7-8 with TRBJ2-5; D remains ambiguous. Trimming took 1 base from V and 4 from J, leaving 7 bases between them. Germline V gives CDR1 SGHVS, CDR2 FQNEAQ. This CDR3 contains 13 residues. The CDR3 reads CASSLGNTETQYF. As DNA, the CDR3 is TGTGCCAGCAGCTTAGGGAATACAGAGACCCAGTACTTC.

The chain uses TRBV6-4 and TRBJ1-2, with 8 positions matching TRBD1. Trimming removed 0 bases from V and 8 bases from J; junction bases left unmatched: 8. Germline lookup yields CDR1 MRHNA and CDR2 SNTAGT. The length of the CDR3 is 15 residues. CDR3: CASSDSPSTGEGYTF. The CDR3 nucleotides read TGTGCCAGCAGTGACTCTCCCTCGACAGGGGAAGGCTACACCTTC.

The gene calls are TRBV7-8 and TRBJ2-2; the match to TRBD1 covers 7 bases. There are 15 residues in the CDR3. Trimming cost V 6 bases and J 7 bases; bases outside gene matches: 11. Germline CDR1 is SGHVS and CDR2 is FQNEAQ. The CDR3, as DNA: TGTGCCAGCAGGCTAACACAGGGGATTAACGGGGAGCTGTTTTTT. This encodes CASRLTQGINGELFF.

Only a few counts were recorded for this clone. This chain joins TRBV9 and TRBJ2-5; the match to TRBD2 covers 8 bases. CDR3 size: 14 residues. CDR1 and CDR2 (germline): SGDLS, YYNGEE. The junction had 4 bases not matched to a gene; V was cut back by 3 bases and J by 3 bases. The DNA of the CDR3 is TGTGCCAGCAGCGACAGTAGCGGGGAAGAGACCCAGTACTTC. Protein sequence: CASSDSSGEETQYF.

This chain uses TRBV4-3 with TRBJ2-7; D gene uncertain. V lost 1 base, J lost 2 bases, and 12 bases lay in between. The CDR3 runs to 15 residues. CDR1 is LGHNA and CDR2 is YSLEER in the germline V gene. CDR3 sequence: CASSQANVAAYEQYF. For the CDR3, the DNA is TGCGCCAGCAGCCAAGCCAATGTGGCGGCCTACGAGCAGTACTTC.

The chain links TRBV11-2 to TRBJ2-2, with unresolved D. Germline V gene sequence: CDR1 SGHAT, CDR2 FQNNGV. The CDR3 is 16 amino acids. Trimming removed 3 bases at V and 2 bases at J, with 13 bases between. This CDR3 reads CASSFLLSTNTGELFF. The CDR3 coding sequence is TGTGCCAGCAGCTTCCTACTAAGCACAAACACCGGGGAGCTGTTTTTT.

This chain connects TRBV6-5 to TRBJ1-1; D is ambiguous. CDR3 length: 14 amino acids. CDR1 and CDR2 from the germline V gene are MNHEY and SVGAGI. Trimming removed 2 bases at V and 1 base at J, with 8 bases between. CDR3 in DNA: TGTGCCAGCAGTTACGCAAATGAGAACACTGAAGCTTTCTTT. Its protein product is CASSYANENTEAFF.

The chain carries TRBV20-1 and TRBJ2-5, with D unclear. The better agreement between TRBJ2-7 and the DNA end casts doubt on the J call. The CDR3 is 11 amino acids. Per the germline V gene, CDR1 is DFQATT and CDR2 is SNEGSKA (reference sequence). For the CDR3, the DNA is TGCAGTGCTAGTGTTAGGGACGAGCAGTACTTC. Encoded protein: CSASVRDEQYF.

The chain employs TRBV9 and TRBJ1-2; perhaps TRBD1 as D (6 bases). The CDR3 covers 15 residues. Germline CDR1 SGDLS, CDR2 YYNGEE. The V end lost 4 bases, the J end lost 5 bases, and 18 bases lay between the germline ends. CDR3 DNA: TGTGCCAGCAGCCCATCGGGGACACCAAGTTATGGCTACACCTTC. Protein sequence: CASSPSGTPSYGYTF.

The chain has TRBV30 and TRBJ1-5; 7 nucleotides match TRBD1. The length of the CDR3 is 12 residues. The V gene end was trimmed by 3 bases and the J gene end by 5 bases; junction bases not matched to a gene: 1. The V gene's germline CDR1 is GTSNPN and CDR2 SVGIG (reference sequence). The CDR3 reads CAWSDRDQPQHF. As DNA, the CDR3 is TGTGCCTGGAGCGACAGGGATCAGCCCCAGCATTTT.

The chain uses TRBV9 and TRBJ2-3; 7 positions agree with TRBD2. Per the germline V gene, CDR1 is SGDLS and CDR2 is YYNGEE. V was pared by 3 bases and J by 2 bases, with 6 bases of the junction left unmatched. The CDR3 is made up of 15 amino acids. The CDR3 reads CASSALAQPTDTQYF. DNA of the CDR3: TGTGCCAGCAGCGCACTAGCGCAGCCCACAGATACGCAGTATTTT.

This clone has more than one count but fewer than ten. This chain links TRBV29-1 with TRBJ1-4; D might be TRBD1 (6 bases). Germline lookup yields CDR1 SQVTM and CDR2 ANQGSEA. This CDR3 is 12 amino acids long. V lost 4 bases and J lost 5, with 8 bases in between. In nucleotides, the CDR3 is TGCAGCGTTGGAGGGGGAAATGAAAAACTGTTTTTT. Translating it yields CSVGGGNEKLFF.

CDR3 region: CASRDGQDLTDTQYF. DNA of the CDR3: TGTGCCAGCAGAGACGGACAGGACCTCACAGATACGCAGTATTTT. The genes are TRBV28 and TRBJ2-3, with TRBD1 matching over 7 bases. The CDR3 is made up of 15 amino acids. Germline V gene lookup returns CDR1 MDHEN and CDR2 SYDVKM. Unmatched junction bases numbered 8, after V lost 6 bases and J lost 2 bases. The whole variable domain, remainder taken from reference TRBV28 and TRBJ2-3, is DVKVTQSSRYLVKRTGEKVFLECVQDMDHENMFWYRQDPGLGLRLIYFSYDVKMKEKGDIPEGYSVSREKKERFSLILESASTNQTSMYLCASRDGQDLTDTQYFGPGTRLTVL.

The CDR3 protein is CASSQEGSNQPQHF. CDR3 coding DNA: TGCGCCAGCAGCCAAGAGGGCAGCAATCAGCCCCAGCATTTT. The chain uses TRBV4-1 and TRBJ1-5; unclear D gene. Germline assignment: CDR1 MGHRA and CDR2 YSYEKL. The CDR3 consists of 14 residues. V shed 0 bases and J shed 1 base, with 4 bases lying between them.

The chain joins TRBV29-1 to TRBJ1-1, with D perhaps matching TRBD1 (6 bases). The CDR3 extends over 13 amino acids. Looked up from germline, CDR1 is SQVTM and CDR2 is ANQGSEA. V lost 6 bases to trimming and J lost 8 bases, with 19 bases between them. CDR3 nucleotides: TGCAGCGTGCCTGGAGGGGGGCCGCGGGAAGCTTTCTTT. Protein sequence: CSVPGGGPREAFF.

This clone appeared a few times. The chain combines TRBV7-2 with TRBJ1-6; unclear D gene. Germline V gene lookup returns CDR1 SGHTA and CDR2 FQGNSA. This CDR3 has 16 residues. The germline V and J ends were trimmed by 1 base and 7 bases, with 14 bases remaining between them. The CDR3 region is CASSLGWDLGNSPLHF. As DNA, the CDR3 is TGTGCCAGCAGCTTAGGATGGGATCTTGGGAATTCACCCCTCCACTTT.

This clone was found a few times. The rearrangement links TRBV29-1 to TRBJ1-4, with 10 bases identical to TRBD1. CDR3 length: 13 residues. V lost 7 bases, J lost 7 bases, and 6 bases stayed unmatched. Germline V gene lookup returns CDR1 SQVTM and CDR2 ANQGSEA. CDR3 DNA: TGCAGCGCTACCGGGACAGGGGCTGAAAAACTGTTTTTT. This translates into CSATGTGAEKLFF.

CDR3 bases: TGCAGCGTTGTCGAGGGCGGCGAGCAGTACTTC. Translating it yields CSVVEGGEQYF. The rearrangement links TRBV29-1 to TRBJ2-7, with D tentatively TRBD2 (5 bases). The germline V gene has CDR1 SQVTM and CDR2 ANQGSEA. The V end lost 4 bases, the J end lost 6 bases, and 10 bases lay between the germline ends. This CDR3 spans 11 amino acids.

The V call is TRBV6-5, the J call TRBJ2-6, with D possibly TRBD2 on 5 matching bases. Germline V gives CDR1 MNHEY, CDR2 SVGAGI. The CDR3 is 15 residues long. The ends were cut back, 5 bases at V and 0 bases at J, with 8 bases in the middle. The CDR3 loop reads CASSPRGSGANVLTF. Here the CDR3 DNA reads TGTGCCAGCAGTCCCCGGGGCTCTGGGGCCAACGTCCTGACTTTC.

This rearrangement joins TRBV13 to TRBJ2-3, with 10 positions matching TRBD1. Losses at the gene ends were 3 bases for V and 4 bases for J; bases not matched to a gene: 7. The CDR3 length is 16 residues. Germline V gene lookup returns CDR1 PRHDT and CDR2 FYEKMQ (reference sequence). The CDR3, as DNA: TGTGCCAGCAGCTTTGACGGACAGGGGGGCCCAGATACGCAGTATTTT. Residues: CASSFDGQGGPDTQYF. The entire variable domain, with the rest obtained from reference TRBV13 and TRBJ2-3, is as follows: AAGVIQSPRHLIKEKRETATLKCYPIPRHDTVYWYQQGPGQDPQFLISFYEKMQSDKGSIPDRFSAQQFSDYHSELNMSSLELGDSALYFCASSFDGQGGPDTQYFGPGTRLTVL.

The gene calls are TRBV13 and TRBJ1-1; the match to TRBD1 covers 7 bases. The CDR3 consists of 15 residues. Germline CDR1 reads PRHDT; CDR2 reads FYEKMQ (reference sequence). V shed 3 bases and J 2 bases; nucleotides not matched to a gene: 6. The CDR3 coding sequence is TGTGCCAGCAGCTTTACACAGGGGATCAACACTGAAGCTTTCTTT. Encoded protein: CASSFTQGINTEAFF.